Described below is a single T cell receptor (beta chain) sequence and its context. Its matching antigen is unknown. The data were obtained in a study of OX40 agonist ivuxolimab in advanced cancers. About the study: Having had anti-PD-1, anti-PD-L1 or anti-CTLA-4 therapy before was allowed, and more than 35% had some.

Individuals having autoimmune disease history or systemic immunosuppression were not enrolled. General study results and limits: Nonresponders included some who also had low normalized T-cell clonal expansion.

Here immunoSEQ multiplex PCR was the method, and the copy in TCRdb shows in-frame clones only, minus some. The repertoire has 70,000 or so clones, about 84% of them found once; the top ten carry 5% to 6.5%. The ends were cut back, 6 bases at V and 6 bases at J, with 23 bases in the middle. The CDR3 is made up of 17 amino acids. Looked up from germline, CDR1 is SNHLY and CDR2 is FYNNEI. V usage is TRBV2 and J usage is TRBJ2-2; D not certain. The TCR originated in an adult with an advanced solid tumor such as melanoma, head and neck, liver or kidney cancer. The sequences come from CD4+ or CD8+ T cells sorted from blood, collected in a trial of the OX40 agonist ivuxolimab. CDR3 protein: CASRLSAVGFMAGELFF. Written as DNA, the CDR3 is TGTGCCAGCAGACTATCGGCGGTGGGTTTTATGGCCGGGGAGCTGTTTTTT.